The present entry profiles one T cell receptor beta chain with its context. The sample originates from a study of PD-L1 blockade in urothelial cancer. TCRdb's table, derived via immunoSEQ multiplex PCR, lists solely in-frame clones and lacks some. This table has about 22,000 clones, 85% to 90% appearing once. V trimming: 7 bases; J trimming: 5 bases; junction bases outside the gene matches: 15. From germline, CDR1 is SGHRS and CDR2 YFSETQ. The CDR3 is made up of 15 amino acids. The receptor was derived from a woman aged 55-69 years with urothelial cancer. This chain uses TRBV5-1 with TRBJ2-7; 7 bases align to TRBD2. The sequenced sample was PBMCs, obtained around atezolizumab (anti-PD-L1) treatment. The chain's CDR3 is CASQEYPAGVDEQYF. CDR3 sequence (DNA): TGCGCCAGCCAGGAGTATCCGGCGGGAGTAGACGAGCAGTACTTC. The full variable domain, in which reference TRBV5-1 and TRBJ2-7 provide the parts outside the CDR3, is KAGVTQTPRYLIKTRGQQVTLSCSPISGHRSVSWYQQTPGQGLQFLFEYFSETQRNKGNFPGRFSGRQFSNSRSEMNVSTLELGDSALYLCASQEYPAGVDEQYFGPGTRLTVT.